This T cell receptor (beta chain) was obtained from a study of cytomegalovirus exposure and HLA in healthy donors. Overall study context: Unique TCR beta sequences numbering 117 million came from 150 million to 200 million T cells in an earlier analysis. Points from the study as a whole: As a later analysis showed, a missense DCLRE1C variant was linked to trimming of TCR beta V- and J-genes.

The study sampled nominally healthy donors, though unrecorded immune exposures were likely. The PCR made use of 60 Vbeta and 13 Jbeta primers. As originally analysed: Approximately 11 million of some 80 million unique TCR beta chains were shared, per a later count. TCRdb's copy holds only in-frame clones and misses some; the assay was immunoSEQ multiplex PCR. The V and J calls and clone size were taken over from that table, and D and trimming were inferred from the DNA. In the table there are around 80,000 clones, 60% to 80% of which are singletons. The ends lost 2 bases at V and 4 bases at J; junction bases unmatched: 12. Germline V gene lookup returns CDR1 MGHDK and CDR2 SYGVNS. The CDR3 runs 17 residues. On this clone: Its antigen is undetermined.

The source material was PBMCs. This TCR was recovered from a female donor in good health and CMV-seronegative. The rearrangement uses TRBV25-1 and TRBJ2-5, with TRBD1 matching over 8 bases. CDR3 in amino acids: CASSEGGTGGRGETQYF. CDR3 coding DNA: TGTGCCAGCAGTGAAGGGGGTACAGGGGGTCGGGGAGAGACCCAGTACTTC.